The source of this TCR beta chain is a study of identical twins. Overall study findings and caveats: The study found excess low generation probability among twin-shared out-of-frame alpha sequences.

This clonotype occurred a few times. Its specificity is not known. V lost 9 bases to trimming and J lost 2 bases, with 17 bases between them. Per the germline V gene, CDR1 is SNHLY and CDR2 is FYNNEI. The CDR3 has 14 amino acids. Template switching added a universal primer site; cDNA carried unique molecular identifiers. Each CDR3 protein gets one entry after TCRdb re-called the 5' RACE reads with MiXCR. The table has around 300,000 distinct CDR3 sequences, approximately 8.5% seen once. These data are also associated with another study on yellow fever vaccine responses in identical twins.

The origin of this receptor is a woman under 30 in good health. The sequenced material came from memory (CD45RO+) T cells sorted from blood. The chain combines TRBV2 with TRBJ2-7; D unclear. Here the CDR3 reads CASVRPMTTYEQYF. CDR3 bases: TGTGCCAGTGTGAGACCAATGACGACCTACGAGCAGTACTTC. Combining the CDR3 with reference TRBV2 and TRBJ2-7 gives the whole variable domain EPEVTQTPSHQVTQMGQEVILRCVPISNHLYFYWYRQILGQKVEFLVSFYNNEISEKSEIFDDQFSVERPDGSNFTLKIRSTKLEDSAMYFCASVRPMTTYEQYFGPGTRLTVT.